The next 11 T cell receptor beta chains were all read from a single sample in a study of blood T cell repertoires in COVID-19 (dated by TCRdb to 2020 to 2022). The library was produced with the immunoSEQ multiplex PCR assay. TCRdb limited this immuneACCESS table to in-frame rearrangements with V and J called. A share of clones is missing; checked studies link under half to unresolved V genes, and the rest is unexplained. A total of some 50,000 clones appear in this sample, roughly 88% of them only once. Approximately 54% of the sample comes from the top ten. Material for sequencing was peripheral blood. These receptor sequences come from a man in his 70s with acute or convalescent COVID-19.

This clone came up once. The chain joins TRBV5-4 to TRBJ1-3; 10 bases align to TRBD1. V shed 2 bases and J 8 bases; nucleotides not matched to a gene: 13. CDR3 length: 17 amino acids. Germline V CDR1 and CDR2: SGHNT, YYREEE (reference sequence). CDR3 amino acids: CASSFRGSTGGWDTIYF. As DNA, the CDR3 is TGTGCCAGCAGCTTTCGAGGGTCGACAGGGGGCTGGGACACCATATATTTT. Full variable domain (outside the CDR3, taken from reference TRBV5-4 and TRBJ1-3): ETGVTQSPTHLIKTRGQQVTLRCSSQSGHNTVSWYQQALGQGPQFIFQYYREEENGRGNFPPRFSGLQFPNYSSELNVNALELDDSALYLCASSFRGSTGGWDTIYFGEGSWLTVV.

The chain links TRBV28 to TRBJ1-6; 12 bases line up with TRBD1. CDR1 is MDHEN, CDR2 SYDVKM, per germline. The CDR3 contains 16 residues. The V gene end was trimmed by 6 bases and the J gene end by 8 bases; junction bases not matched to a gene: 8. CDR3 DNA: TGTGCCAGCAGCACCGCCGGGACAGGGGGCTATTCACCCCTCCACTTT. Residues: CASSTAGTGGYSPLHF.

The chain uses TRBV24-1 and TRBJ1-2; 7 bases line up with TRBD1. V shed 4 bases, J shed 3 bases, and the junction held 7 bases outside the gene matches. The CDR3 contains 15 residues. Germline lookup yields CDR1 KGHDR and CDR2 SFDVKD. CDR3 sequence reads: CATSDGTAADYGYTF. The DNA for the CDR3 is TGTGCCACCAGTGACGGGACAGCCGCCGACTATGGCTACACCTTC.

The chain is built from TRBV19 and TRBJ2-5; 7 bases are shared with TRBD1. There are 14 residues in the CDR3. V lost 4 bases, J lost 3 bases, and 5 bases stayed unmatched. Germline V CDR1 and CDR2: LNHDA, SQIVND (reference sequence). CDR3 protein: CASSNRDREETQYF. The CDR3 coding sequence is TGTGCCAGTAGTAACCGGGACAGAGAAGAGACCCAGTACTTC.

The chain couples TRBV19 to TRBJ1-3; unclear D gene. CDR1 and CDR2 from the germline V gene are LNHDA and SQIVND (reference sequence). CDR3 length: 15 amino acids. The V end was cut by 3 bases, the J end by 0 bases, with 9 bases between. This chain's CDR3 is CASSIHRSSGNTIYF. The CDR3 DNA sequence: TGTGCCAGTAGTATCCACAGATCCTCTGGAAACACCATATATTTT.

This clone has a handful of counts. V is TRBV4-1 and J is TRBJ2-7; 9 bases line up with TRBD2. V shed 0 bases and J 5 bases; nucleotides not matched to a gene: 5. CDR3 length: 15 amino acids. CDR1 and CDR2 (germline): MGHRA, YSYEKL. CDR3 residues: CASSQDPSGKNEQYF. The CDR3 DNA reads TGCGCCAGCAGCCAAGACCCTAGCGGGAAAAACGAGCAGTACTTC.

In DNA, the CDR3 is TGCGCCAGCAGCTTTGACAGACCGAACTATGGCTACACCTTC. Translated, it gives CASSFDRPNYGYTF. The chain couples TRBV5-1 to TRBJ1-2; possibly TRBD1 for D (5 bases). The V end was cut by 2 bases, the J end by 2 bases, with 10 bases between. Germline V lookup: CDR1 SGHRS, CDR2 YFSETQ. CDR3 size: 14 residues.

This clone was seen a handful of times. The chain joins TRBV7-2 to TRBJ2-1; D may be TRBD2 (5 bases). Germline loops: CDR1 SGHTA, CDR2 FQGNSA. Trimming took off 5 bases at V and 0 bases at J, with 14 bases between the two ends. The CDR3 contains 16 residues. The CDR3: CASSPRPTSSYNEQFF. The CDR3 DNA reads as TGTGCCAGCAGCCCTCGGCCTACTAGCTCCTACAATGAGCAGTTCTTC. The variable domain in full, completed from reference TRBV7-2 and TRBJ2-1, reads GAGVSQSPSNKVTEKGKDVELRCDPISGHTALYWYRQSLGQGLEFLIYFQGNSAPDKSGLPSDRFSAERTGGSVSTLTIQRTQQEDSAVYLCASSPRPTSSYNEQFFGPGTRLTVL.

This rearrangement joins TRBV6-1 to TRBJ2-1, with 7 bases aligning to TRBD1. CDR1 is MNHNS and CDR2 is SASEGT in the germline V gene. This CDR3 comprises 16 residues. V was pared by 0 bases and J by 6 bases, with 8 bases of the junction left unmatched. The DNA of the CDR3 is TGTGCCAGCAGTGAAGCAGATAGGGGGCCGTCCAATGAGCAGTTCTTC. Protein sequence: CASSEADRGPSNEQFF.

The J gene is TRBJ2-1, the V gene TRBV7-2; D is uncertain. In germline, CDR1 is SGHTA, CDR2 FQGNSA. Trimming took off 5 bases at V and 4 bases at J, with 12 bases between the two ends. CDR3 length: 14 residues. The CDR3 reads CASSTRLGYNEQFF. For the CDR3, the DNA is TGTGCCAGCAGCACCCGTCTAGGATACAATGAGCAGTTCTTC.

The V and J genes are TRBV2 and TRBJ1-2; TRBD1 matches at 7 bases. J was trimmed by 6 bases and V by 6 bases; bases with no gene match: 7. Germline CDR1 and CDR2: SNHLY and FYNNEI. The CDR3 has 13 residues. The CDR3: CASSTNRGDGYTF. In DNA form, the CDR3 reads TGTGCCAGCAGCACGAACAGGGGTGATGGCTACACCTTC.